The entry below describes one T cell receptor beta chain. The sample comes from a study of blood T cell repertoires in COVID-19. Overall study: Samples taken during acute and convalescent COVID-19 were collected in the United States, Italy and Spain.

Per the study methods: Amplification with reference gene primers provided the estimates of nucleated cell counts. Clones were read by immunoSEQ multiplex PCR, and TCRdb kept only the in-frame ones, dropping some. The DNA gave D and trimming, while V, J and clone size come from that table. This sample has under 100,000 clones; roughly 89% occur once, and the top ten carry roughly 3.5%. The clonotype comes from a woman between 65 and 79 years old with acute or convalescent COVID-19. Sequencing was carried out using peripheral blood.

This CDR3 is CASSVTGASYGYTF. The CDR3 bases are TGTGCCAGTAGTGTGACAGGGGCGAGCTATGGCTACACCTTC. The genes are TRBV19 and TRBJ1-2, with 8 bases that match TRBD1. The CDR3 is 14 residues long. Germline-derived CDR1 and CDR2 are LNHDA and SQIVND (reference sequence). The junction had 6 bases not matched to a gene; V was cut back by 5 bases and J by 4 bases.